These 16 T cell receptor beta chains came from one sample sequenced in a study of neurological immune-mediated disorders. The time point was: longitudinal time-point 3. TCRdb reanalysed the 5' RACE reads using MiXCR and keeps one entry per CDR3 protein. The sample yields 93,000 or so distinct CDR3 sequences, 9.5% to 14% seen once. Sequencing was performed on PBMCs. These receptors came from a female donor with HTLV-1-associated myelopathy (HAM/TSP).

The chain links TRBV30 to TRBJ2-3; D remains ambiguous. Germline CDR1 reads GTSNPN; CDR2 reads SVGIG (reference sequence). V dropped 0 bases and J dropped 0 bases, with 4 bases sitting between them. The CDR3 is 13 amino acids. The CDR3 nucleotides read TGTGCCTGGAGTGTAAAGAGCACAGATACGCAGTATTTT. This encodes CAWSVKSTDTQYF.

Ten or more counts support this clonotype. The CDR3 here is CASSLEAGGRTGELFF. In DNA, the CDR3 is TGTGCCAGCAGCTTGGAAGCGGGGGGACGCACCGGGGAGCTGTTTTTT. The rearrangement links TRBV5-6 to TRBJ2-2; the match to TRBD2 covers 9 bases. The CDR3 spans 16 residues. Germline-derived CDR1 and CDR2 are SGHDT and YYEEEE. The junction had 4 bases not matched to a gene; V was cut back by 0 bases and J by 4 bases.

In its sample, this clonotype was seen many times. The gene calls are TRBV28 and TRBJ1-5, with 8 bases that match TRBD1. The CDR3 runs to 15 residues. Trimming cost V 1 base and J 7 bases; bases outside gene matches: 6. Germline CDR1 is MDHEN and CDR2 is SYDVKM. The CDR3 reads CASSLSGQGGQPQHF. CDR3 nucleotides: TGTGCCAGCAGTTTATCCGGACAGGGTGGGCAGCCCCAGCATTTT.

About this clonotype itself: A much bigger clone sits one base away, suggesting this may be a read error. The gene calls are TRBV11-2 and TRBJ2-2; D possibly corresponds to TRBD2 (6 bases). The CDR3 length is 18 residues. Looked up from germline, CDR1 is SGHAT and CDR2 is FQNNGV. CDR3 amino acids: CVSSQNDWRGLFTGELFF. The DNA of the CDR3 is TGTGTCAGCAGCCAAAATGACTGGCGGGGCCTTTTCACCGGGGAGCTGTTTTTT.

At least ten counts were recorded for this clonotype. The chain combines TRBV4-1 with TRBJ2-1; TRBD1 matches 7 bases. The CDR3 is made up of 17 amino acids. The J segment lost 5 bases and the V segment lost 3 bases, leaving 13 bases of the junction unmatched. In germline, CDR1 is MGHRA, CDR2 YSYEKL. CDR3 DNA: TGCGCCAGCAGCCAGATCAGAACAGGGGATTCGGACAATGAGCAGTTCTTC. Translating gives CASSQIRTGDSDNEQFF.

This clonotype has ten or more counts. V and J are TRBV4-1 and TRBJ2-1, with D perhaps TRBD1 or TRBD2 (6 bases each). Per the germline V gene, CDR1 is MGHRA and CDR2 is YSYEKL. The CDR3 consists of 17 residues. Trimming removed 0 bases at V and 5 bases at J, with 17 bases between. This CDR3 reads CASSQEAPGALNNEQFF. CDR3 nucleotide sequence: TGCGCCAGCAGCCAAGAAGCCCCGGGGGCGCTCAACAATGAGCAGTTCTTC.

In its sample, this clonotype was seen many times. The gene calls are TRBV20-1 and TRBJ2-7; D gene unclear. This CDR3 is 14 amino acids long. V lost 4 bases and J 3 bases, leaving 16 bases between the germline ends. CDR1 DFQATT and CDR2 SNEGSKA come from the germline V gene (reference sequence). The CDR3 protein is CSATGPPTLYEQYF. The DNA for the CDR3 is TGCAGTGCTACCGGACCACCAACGCTCTACGAGCAGTACTTC.

This clonotype was observed at least ten times. This chain joins TRBV29-1 and TRBJ2-1, with D perhaps TRBD2 (5 bases). CDR1 and CDR2 (germline): SQVTM, ANQGSEA. V was clipped by 1 base and J by 10 bases, with 11 bases between them. The CDR3 is 12 amino acids. The CDR3 protein is CSVEGLAREQFF. CDR3 coding DNA: TGCAGCGTTGAAGGGCTAGCAAGAGAGCAGTTCTTC.

This clonotype has just a few counts. The chain couples TRBV10-3 to TRBJ2-1; 13 positions match TRBD2. Looked up from germline, CDR1 is ENHRY and CDR2 is SYGVKD. V was clipped by 4 bases and J by 1 base; unmatched bases: 7. This CDR3 has 18 amino acids. The CDR3 DNA is TGTGCCATCAGTGCCCGACTAGCGGGGGGAAGGTCCTACAATGAGCAGTTCTTC. Translation gives CAISARLAGGRSYNEQFF.

This clonotype was counted at least ten times. As DNA, the CDR3 is TGCGCCAGCAGCTTGAGGGGGCAGTGGGAGCAGTTCTTC. It specifies CASSLRGQWEQFF. The chain joins TRBV5-1 to TRBJ2-1; 7 bases are shared with TRBD1. This CDR3 spans 13 amino acids. CDR1 is SGHRS, CDR2 YFSETQ, per germline. Trimming cost V 1 base and J 10 bases; bases outside gene matches: 5. Full variable domain (rest looked up from reference TRBV5-1 and TRBJ2-1): KAGVTQTPRYLIKTRGQQVTLSCSPISGHRSVSWYQQTPGQGLQFLFEYFSETQRNKGNFPGRFSGRQFSNSRSEMNVSTLELGDSALYLCASSLRGQWEQFFGPGTRLTVL.

At least ten counts were recorded for this clonotype. This chain links TRBV5-1 with TRBJ1-1; no clear D gene. Germline CDR1 and CDR2: SGHRS and YFSETQ. The CDR3 consists of 14 residues. Trimming removed 0 bases at V and 2 bases at J, with 8 bases between. This chain's CDR3 is CASSLEPANTEAFF. The CDR3 DNA follows: TGCGCCAGCAGCTTGGAACCAGCAAACACTGAAGCTTTCTTT. The full variable domain, rest sourced from reference TRBV5-1 and TRBJ1-1, is KAGVTQTPRYLIKTRGQQVTLSCSPISGHRSVSWYQQTPGQGLQFLFEYFSETQRNKGNFPGRFSGRQFSNSRSEMNVSTLELGDSALYLCASSLEPANTEAFFGQGTRLTVV.

This clonotype was counted at least ten times. The chain couples TRBV3-1 to TRBJ1-2, with 10 bases fitting TRBD1. Germline CDR1 is LGHDT and CDR2 is YNNKEL (reference sequence). The CDR3 length is 13 residues. The V segment lost 3 bases and the J segment 7 bases; nucleotides outside the gene matches: 2. The CDR3 bases are TGTGCCAGCAGCCACTGGGACAGGGGTGGCTACACCTTC. Protein product: CASSHWDRGGYTF.

This clonotype was observed a few times. The chain joins TRBV20-1 to TRBJ1-2; possible D gene TRBD1, 5 bases. V lost 0 bases and J lost 2, with 10 bases in between. The CDR3 runs to 14 residues. Germline loops: CDR1 DFQATT, CDR2 SNEGSKA (reference sequence). CDR3 DNA sequence: TGCAGTGCTAGAGATGTCAGGGTGAACTATGGCTACACCTTC. Its protein product is CSARDVRVNYGYTF.

This clonotype showed up many times. A much larger clone lies a single base off, so this may be a read error. The chain couples TRBV20-1 to TRBJ2-5; D is possibly TRBD1 (6 bases). Trimming shortened V by 0 bases and J by 7 bases, and 18 bases separated the two germline ends. Germline CDR1 and CDR2: DFQATT and SNEGSKA (reference sequence). This CDR3 comprises 15 residues. The CDR3 coding sequence is TGCAGTGCTAGAGAAGGGGGATTTAGGGGAAGGACCCAGTACTTC. This translates into CSAREGGFRGRTQYF.

This clonotype was counted many times. The rearrangement joins TRBV11-2 to TRBJ2-3, with D perhaps TRBD2 (6 bases). Germline CDR1 reads SGHAT; CDR2 reads FQNNGV. V shed 5 bases and J shed 0 bases, with 12 bases lying between them. The CDR3 sequence is 15 residues long. CDR3 region: CASSPRGYSTDTQYF. Written as DNA, the CDR3 is TGTGCCAGCAGCCCTCGGGGGTATAGCACAGATACGCAGTATTTT. The whole variable domain, filled in from reference TRBV11-2 and TRBJ2-3, reads EAGVAQSPRYKIIEKRQSVAFWCNPISGHATLYWYQQILGQGPKLLIQFQNNGVVDDSQLPKDRFSAERLKGVDSTLKIQPAKLEDSAVYLCASSPRGYSTDTQYFGPGTRLTVL.

This clonotype has at least ten counts. The V gene is TRBV7-8, the J gene TRBJ2-2; 8 bases agree with TRBD2. Trimming cost V 1 base and J 3 bases; bases outside gene matches: 4. The CDR3 covers 16 residues. Germline values: CDR1 SGHVS, CDR2 FQNEAQ. The CDR3 DNA is TGTGCCAGCAGCTTAGTATTAGCGGGGTACACCGGGGAGCTGTTTTTT. This codes for CASSLVLAGYTGELFF. The full variable domain, in which reference TRBV7-8 and TRBJ2-2 provide the parts outside the CDR3, is GAGVSQSPRYKVAKRGQDVALRCDPISGHVSLFWYQQALGQGPEFLTYFQNEAQLDKSGLPSDRFFAERPEGSVSTLKIQRTQQEDSAVYLCASSLVLAGYTGELFFGEGSRLTVL.